This T cell receptor (beta chain) was captured by sequencing in a study of blood T cells in healthy people across ages. V trimming: 6 bases; J trimming: 4 bases; junction bases outside the gene matches: 16. In germline, CDR1 is MNHNS, CDR2 SASEGT. This CDR3 spans 17 amino acids. Through a sample-barcoded 5' primer and a J-beta primer mix, a second PCR was run for about 6 to 11 cycles. TCRdb recomputed calls from the 5' RACE reads with MiXCR, one row per CDR3 protein. Of some 900,000 distinct CDR3 sequences detected, around 26% appear once; the ten largest clones hold roughly 17%. Every sample had a minimum of 6 million PBMCs isolated.

Sequencing used blood. V is TRBV6-1 and J is TRBJ1-1; 8 nucleotides match TRBD1. The sequence derives from a woman over 75 in good health. As DNA, the CDR3 is TGTGCCAGCAGCGCCCTTTTTTCTCAGGGGGCGACCACTGAAGCTTTCTTT. This translates into CASSALFSQGATTEAFF.